This note documents a single T cell receptor beta chain sequence. The entry originates in a study of blood T cell repertoires in COVID-19. Germline V gives CDR1 MNHEY, CDR2 SVGAGI. The V gene lost 2 bases and the J gene lost 0 bases, with 11 bases spanning the gap. The CDR3 extends over 15 amino acids. Assay used: immunoSEQ multiplex PCR; TCRdb lists only in-frame clones, some missing. Counted here are about 380,000 clones, around 84% occurring once; the ten biggest clones make up approximately 1%. V gene TRBV6-5 combines with J gene TRBJ2-7, with D maybe TRBD1 (6 bases). This receptor was identified in a human donor with acute or convalescent COVID-19. The donor label of this sample is uncertain. The sequenced sample was peripheral blood. CDR3 region: CASSYTTGFSYEQYF. The CDR3 bases are TGTGCCAGCAGTTACACGACAGGATTCTCCTACGAGCAGTACTTC.